This T cell receptor beta chain is drawn from a study of blood T cells in healthy people across ages. Study conclusions and caveats: Estimated diversity, derived from one million T cells, was regarded as an underestimate.

Deletions cut 2 bases from V and 7 bases from J, with 10 bases between. Germline loops: CDR1 SGDLS, CDR2 YYNGEE. The CDR3 is 12 amino acids. The authors ran a second PCR of roughly 6 to 12 cycles using a sample-barcoded 5' primer and a J-beta primer mix. One entry per CDR3 protein results from TCRdb running MiXCR on the 5' RACE reads. Seen here are around 1,000,000 distinct CDR3 sequences, around two fifths observed once, and the top ten hold about an eighth. Regarding this clonotype: The antigen is unknown.

The receptor was derived from a man younger than 35 in good health. The specimen was blood. The chain joins TRBV9 to TRBJ2-7; D unclear. The CDR3 bases are TGTGCCAGCAGCGTGGGGTTCCGGGAGCAGTACTTC. This sequence encodes CASSVGFREQYF.